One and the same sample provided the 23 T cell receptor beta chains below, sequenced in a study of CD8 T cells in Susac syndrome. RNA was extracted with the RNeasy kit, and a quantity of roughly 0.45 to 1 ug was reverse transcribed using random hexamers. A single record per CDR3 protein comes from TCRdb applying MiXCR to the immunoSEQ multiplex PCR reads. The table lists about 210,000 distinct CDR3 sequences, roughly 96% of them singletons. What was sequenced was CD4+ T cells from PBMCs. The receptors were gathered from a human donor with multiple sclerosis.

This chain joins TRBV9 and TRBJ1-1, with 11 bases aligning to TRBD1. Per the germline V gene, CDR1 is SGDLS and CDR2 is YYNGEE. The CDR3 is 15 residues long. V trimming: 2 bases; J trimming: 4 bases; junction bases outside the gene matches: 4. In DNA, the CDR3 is TGTGCCAGCAGCGTCCAGGGACAGGGGGTCACTGAAGCTTTCTTT. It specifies CASSVQGQGVTEAFF.

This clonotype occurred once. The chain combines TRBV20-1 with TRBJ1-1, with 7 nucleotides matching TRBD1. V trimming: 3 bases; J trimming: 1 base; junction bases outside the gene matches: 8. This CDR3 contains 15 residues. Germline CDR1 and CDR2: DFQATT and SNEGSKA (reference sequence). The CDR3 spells CSASWQGVSNTEAFF. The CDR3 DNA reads TGCAGTGCTAGCTGGCAGGGGGTGTCGAACACTGAAGCTTTCTTT.

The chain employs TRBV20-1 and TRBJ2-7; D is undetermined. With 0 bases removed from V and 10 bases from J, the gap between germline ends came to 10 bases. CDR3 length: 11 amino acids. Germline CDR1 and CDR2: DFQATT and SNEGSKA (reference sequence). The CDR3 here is CSARDLVSQYF. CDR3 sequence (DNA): TGCAGTGCTAGAGATCTAGTTTCACAGTACTTC.

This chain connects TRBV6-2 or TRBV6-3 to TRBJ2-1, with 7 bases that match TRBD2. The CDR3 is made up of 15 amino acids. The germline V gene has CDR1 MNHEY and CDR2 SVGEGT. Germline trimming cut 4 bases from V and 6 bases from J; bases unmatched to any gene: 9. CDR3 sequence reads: CASSWDYLPPNEQFF. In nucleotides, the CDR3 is TGTGCCAGCAGTTGGGACTACCTCCCCCCCAATGAGCAGTTCTTC.

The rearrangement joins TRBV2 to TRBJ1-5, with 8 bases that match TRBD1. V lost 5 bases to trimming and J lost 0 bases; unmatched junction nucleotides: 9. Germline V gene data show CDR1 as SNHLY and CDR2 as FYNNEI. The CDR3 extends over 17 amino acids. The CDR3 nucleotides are TGTGCCAGCAGTAGGACAGGGCCCCAGCGTAGCAATCAGCCCCAGCATTTT. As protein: CASSRTGPQRSNQPQHF.

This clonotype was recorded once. The CDR3 reads CASSQRQIYEQYF. In nucleotides, the CDR3 is TGTGCCAGCAGCCAGAGACAGATCTACGAGCAGTACTTC. The chain is built from TRBV3-1 and TRBJ2-7; TRBD1 is a possible D gene (5 bases). Germline V gene lookup returns CDR1 LGHDT and CDR2 YNNKEL (reference sequence). This CDR3 is 13 amino acids long. With 3 bases removed from V and 3 bases from J, the gap between germline ends came to 9 bases.

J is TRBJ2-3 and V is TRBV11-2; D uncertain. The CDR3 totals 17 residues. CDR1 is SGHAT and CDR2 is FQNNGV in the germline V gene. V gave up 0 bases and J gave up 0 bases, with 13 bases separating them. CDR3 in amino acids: CASSLEWVAVSTDTQYF. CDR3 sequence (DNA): TGTGCCAGCAGCTTAGAATGGGTGGCTGTTAGCACAGATACGCAGTATTTT.

DNA of the CDR3: TGTGCCATCAGTGAGTCGATGGCGTTAGACTACAATGAGCAGTTCTTC. This sequence encodes CAISESMALDYNEQFF. This chain connects TRBV10-3 to TRBJ2-1; D is undetermined. V lost 0 bases, J lost 3 bases, and 12 bases lay in between. CDR3 length: 16 amino acids. Germline V gene lookup returns CDR1 ENHRY and CDR2 SYGVKD.

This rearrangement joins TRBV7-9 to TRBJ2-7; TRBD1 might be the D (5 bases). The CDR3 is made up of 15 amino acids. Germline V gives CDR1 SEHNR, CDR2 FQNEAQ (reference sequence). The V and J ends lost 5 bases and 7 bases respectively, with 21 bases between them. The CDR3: CASSLRATGAVEQYF. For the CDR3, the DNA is TGTGCCAGCAGCCTCAGGGCGACTGGGGCGGTTGAGCAGTACTTC. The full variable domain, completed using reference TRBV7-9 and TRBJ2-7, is DTGVSQNPRHKITKRGQNVTFRCDPISEHNRLYWYRQTLGQGPEFLTYFQNEAQLEKSRLLSDRFSAERPKGSFSTLEIQRTEQGDSAMYLCASSLRATGAVEQYFGPGTRLTVT.

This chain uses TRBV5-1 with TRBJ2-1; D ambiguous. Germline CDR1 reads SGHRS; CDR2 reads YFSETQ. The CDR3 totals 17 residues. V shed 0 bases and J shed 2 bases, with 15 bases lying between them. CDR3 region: CASSLVVSLVTYNEQFF. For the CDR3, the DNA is TGCGCCAGCAGCTTGGTAGTTTCTCTAGTAACCTACAATGAGCAGTTCTTC.

CDR3 sequence reads: CASSPRLRGWLSYTF. The CDR3 DNA follows: TGTGCCAGCAGCCCCCGTCTCCGCGGCTGGCTTAGCTACACCTTC. The chain couples TRBV6-2 or TRBV6-3 to TRBJ1-2, with D unresolved. Trimming left V 6 bases short and J 9 bases short, with 23 bases between. The CDR3 runs to 15 residues. Germline V lookup: CDR1 MNHEY, CDR2 SVGEGT.

The DNA of the CDR3 is TGTGCCTGGAGTCCCCCGGGACAGACGTGGGCGGTGGGTGAGCAGTTCTTC. Translated, it gives CAWSPPGQTWAVGEQFF. The chain is built from TRBV30 and TRBJ2-1, with 7 bases matching TRBD1. This CDR3 has 17 residues. V shed 2 bases and J 9 bases; nucleotides not matched to a gene: 19. The germline gives CDR1 GTSNPN, CDR2 SVGIG (reference sequence).

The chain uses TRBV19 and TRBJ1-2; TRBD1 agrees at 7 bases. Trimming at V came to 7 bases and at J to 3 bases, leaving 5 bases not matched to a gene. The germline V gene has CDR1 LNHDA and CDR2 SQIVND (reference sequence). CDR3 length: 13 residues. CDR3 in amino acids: CASNPDRDYGYTF. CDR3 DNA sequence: TGTGCCAGTAACCCTGACAGGGACTATGGCTACACCTTC.

CDR3 residues: CASTLGGRTTDGYTF. The CDR3, as DNA: TGTGCCAGCACCCTCGGAGGGAGGACAACGGATGGCTACACCTTC. The chain recombines TRBV4-2 with TRBJ1-2; a weak D match, TRBD1 (5 bases). The CDR3 runs to 15 residues. The V and J ends lost 7 bases and 6 bases respectively, with 21 bases between them. CDR1 LGHNA and CDR2 YNFKEQ come from the germline V gene.

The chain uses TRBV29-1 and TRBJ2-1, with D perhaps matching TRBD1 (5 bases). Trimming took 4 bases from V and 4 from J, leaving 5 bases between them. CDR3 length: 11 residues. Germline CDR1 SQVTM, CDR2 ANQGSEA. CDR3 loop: CSVGTYNEQFF. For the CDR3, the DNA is TGCAGCGTTGGGACATACAATGAGCAGTTCTTC.

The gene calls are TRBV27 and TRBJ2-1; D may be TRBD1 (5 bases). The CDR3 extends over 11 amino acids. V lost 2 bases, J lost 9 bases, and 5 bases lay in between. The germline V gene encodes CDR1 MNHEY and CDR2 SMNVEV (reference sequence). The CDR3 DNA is TGTGCCAGCAGTTTAGGGGCTGAGCAGTTCTTC. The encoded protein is CASSLGAEQFF.

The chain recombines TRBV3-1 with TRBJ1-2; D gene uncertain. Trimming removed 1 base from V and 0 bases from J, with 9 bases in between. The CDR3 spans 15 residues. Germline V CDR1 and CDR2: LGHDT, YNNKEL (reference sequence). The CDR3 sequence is CASSQVAVSNYGYTF. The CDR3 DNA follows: TGTGCCAGCAGCCAAGTTGCAGTGTCTAACTATGGCTACACCTTC. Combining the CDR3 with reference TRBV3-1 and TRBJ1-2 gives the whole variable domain DTAVSQTPKYLVTQMGNDKSIKCEQNLGHDTMYWYKQDSKKFLKIMFSYNNKELIINETVPNRFSPKSPDKAHLNLHINSLELGDSAVYFCASSQVAVSNYGYTFGSGTRLTVV.

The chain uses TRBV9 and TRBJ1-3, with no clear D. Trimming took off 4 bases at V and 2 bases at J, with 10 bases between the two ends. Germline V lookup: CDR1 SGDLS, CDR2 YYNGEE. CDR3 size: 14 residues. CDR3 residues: CASSLDGAGNTIYF. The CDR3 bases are TGTGCCAGCAGCTTGGACGGAGCTGGAAACACCATATATTTT.

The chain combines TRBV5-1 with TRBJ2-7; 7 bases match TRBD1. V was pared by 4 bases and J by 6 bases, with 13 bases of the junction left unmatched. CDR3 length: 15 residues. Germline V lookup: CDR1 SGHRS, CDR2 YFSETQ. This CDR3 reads CASSGTAPTLSEQYF. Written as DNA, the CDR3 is TGCGCCAGCAGCGGGACAGCTCCTACGCTATCCGAGCAGTACTTC. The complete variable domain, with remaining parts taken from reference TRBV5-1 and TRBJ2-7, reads KAGVTQTPRYLIKTRGQQVTLSCSPISGHRSVSWYQQTPGQGLQFLFEYFSETQRNKGNFPGRFSGRQFSNSRSEMNVSTLELGDSALYLCASSGTAPTLSEQYFGPGTRLTVT.

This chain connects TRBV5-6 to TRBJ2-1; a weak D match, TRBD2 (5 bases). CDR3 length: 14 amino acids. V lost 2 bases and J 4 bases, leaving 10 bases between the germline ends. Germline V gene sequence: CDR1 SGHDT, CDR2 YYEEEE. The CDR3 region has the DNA TGTGCCAGCAGCTTTACCGACTATTACAATGAGCAGTTCTTC. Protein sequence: CASSFTDYYNEQFF.

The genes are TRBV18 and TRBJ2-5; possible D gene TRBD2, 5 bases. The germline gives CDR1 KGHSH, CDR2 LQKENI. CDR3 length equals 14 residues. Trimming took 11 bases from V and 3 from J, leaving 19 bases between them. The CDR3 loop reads CAGQNGLLEETQYF. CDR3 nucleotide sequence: TGTGCCGGCCAAAACGGACTGCTCGAAGAGACCCAGTACTTC.

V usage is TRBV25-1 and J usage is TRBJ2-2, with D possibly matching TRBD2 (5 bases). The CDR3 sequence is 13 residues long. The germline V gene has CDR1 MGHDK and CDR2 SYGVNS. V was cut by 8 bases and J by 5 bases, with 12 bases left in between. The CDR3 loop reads CASGGGGTGELFF. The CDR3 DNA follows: TGTGCCAGCGGAGGCGGCGGGACCGGGGAGCTGTTTTTT.

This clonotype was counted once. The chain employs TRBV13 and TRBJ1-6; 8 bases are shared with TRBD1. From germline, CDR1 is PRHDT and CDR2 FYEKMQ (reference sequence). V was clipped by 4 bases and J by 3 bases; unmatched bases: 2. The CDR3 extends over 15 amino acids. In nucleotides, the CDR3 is TGTGCCAGCAGCTCTGGACAGGGCTATAATTCACCCCTCCACTTT. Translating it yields CASSSGQGYNSPLHF.